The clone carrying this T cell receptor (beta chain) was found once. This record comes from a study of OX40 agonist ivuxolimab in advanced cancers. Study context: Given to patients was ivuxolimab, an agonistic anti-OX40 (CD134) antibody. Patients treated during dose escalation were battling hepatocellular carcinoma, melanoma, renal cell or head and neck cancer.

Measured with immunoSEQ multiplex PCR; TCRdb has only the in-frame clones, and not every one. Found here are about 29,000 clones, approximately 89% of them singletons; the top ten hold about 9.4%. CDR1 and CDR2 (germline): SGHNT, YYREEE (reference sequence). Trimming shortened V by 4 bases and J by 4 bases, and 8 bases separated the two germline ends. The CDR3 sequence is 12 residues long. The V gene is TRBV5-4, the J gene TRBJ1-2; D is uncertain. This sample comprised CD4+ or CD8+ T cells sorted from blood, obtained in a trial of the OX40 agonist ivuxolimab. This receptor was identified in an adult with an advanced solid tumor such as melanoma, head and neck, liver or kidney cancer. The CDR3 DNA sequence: TGTGCCAGCAGCCCCGATAGCTATGGCTACACCTTC. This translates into CASSPDSYGYTF.